Listed below are T cell receptor beta chains from one sample, sequenced in a study of CXCR3-negative and CXCR3-positive naive CD8 T cells. Using the 5' RACE reads, TCRdb records one entry per CDR3 protein without DNA. Recorded for this sample: tens of thousands of distinct CDR3 sequences. Sequenced sample: naive CXCR3+ CD8+ T cells from blood. These receptors were taken from a human donor in good health. Some clones in this sample may be carry-over from other donors' samples. Both conserved end residues are part of each CDR3.

>TRBJ2-4|TRBV11-2
CASSDQRGRENIQYF
>TRBJ1-5|TRBV7-2
CASSPHWGESNQPQHF
>TRBJ2-1|TRBV20-1
CSAYPYLSYNEQFF
>TRBJ1-1|TRBV28
CASSFGSDGTEAFF
>TRBJ2-7|TRBV5-5
CASSSFRDRGDEQYF
>TRBJ1-1|TRBV12-3/TRBV12-4
CASSPPQGGTEAFF
>TRBJ2-6|TRBV27
CASSFFGANVLTF
>TRBJ2-1|TRBV5-4
CASSLTESSYNEQFF
>TRBJ2-7|TRBV7-6
CASSLAGGAYEQYF
>TRBJ2-7|TRBV7-2
CASSLAWDRDREQYF
>TRBJ1-6|TRBV13
CASRSANSPLHF
>TRBJ2-7|TRBV12-3/TRBV12-4
CASSRSGQGDPYEQYF
>TRBJ2-7|TRBV12-3/TRBV12-4
CASSPSTGTASKEQYF
>TRBJ2-1|TRBV27
CASSLRGVWNEQFF
>TRBJ2-1|TRBV7-7
CASSWREGDEQFF
>TRBJ1-5|TRBV6-5
CASSRTGSAQPQHF
>TRBJ2-1|TRBV29-1
CSVVTGEGNEQFF
>TRBJ1-2|TRBV15
CATSRDTAYYGYTF
>TRBJ1-1|TRBV6-6
CASSYLPHGGQNTEAFF
>TRBJ2-1|TRBV28
CASSLSLNNEQFF
>TRBJ1-3|TRBV10-3
CAISDGANSGNTIYF
>TRBJ1-2|TRBV7-8
CASSLGGYGYTF
>TRBJ1-5|TRBV6-2/TRBV6-3
CASGLTWGNGNQPQHF
>TRBJ1-1|TRBV13
CASSIGQATEAFF
>TRBJ2-5|TRBV7-8
CASSFVLADQETQYF
>TRBJ2-7|TRBV18
CASSPRDSYPYEQYF
>TRBJ2-7|TRBV29-1
CSVRQGSSYEQYF
>TRBJ1-1|TRBV29-1
CSVKVGGAVTEAFF
>TRBJ2-5|TRBV13
CASSQDRIQETQYF
>TRBJ2-7|TRBV9
CASSAPGQGVDEQYF
>TRBJ2-1|TRBV10-3
CAITSAAGGLYNEQFF
>TRBJ2-7|TRBV7-3
CASSSGLAGDEQYF
>TRBJ2-1|TRBV7-6
CASSLVSGSSYNEQFF
>TRBJ1-1|TRBV2
CASSEAVGGTEAFF
>TRBJ2-7|TRBV5-6
CASSVDRAEAGEQYF
>TRBJ1-1|TRBV9
CASSRTPFPNTEAFF
>TRBJ1-2|TRBV4-3
CASSQGGQANNYGYTF
>TRBJ2-1|TRBV4-3
CASSPMAGLEDNEQFF
>TRBJ1-4|TRBV7-9
CATAAVSTNEKLFF
>TRBJ2-7|TRBV12-3/TRBV12-4
CASSFGVRGSYEQYF
>TRBJ2-5|TRBV28
CASSSHLLAGAEETQYF
>TRBJ2-1|TRBV3-1
CASSQDPTPVYNEQFF
>TRBJ1-1|TRBV18
CASSPPQGMNTEAFF
>TRBJ1-1|TRBV10-1
CASRASLNTEAFF